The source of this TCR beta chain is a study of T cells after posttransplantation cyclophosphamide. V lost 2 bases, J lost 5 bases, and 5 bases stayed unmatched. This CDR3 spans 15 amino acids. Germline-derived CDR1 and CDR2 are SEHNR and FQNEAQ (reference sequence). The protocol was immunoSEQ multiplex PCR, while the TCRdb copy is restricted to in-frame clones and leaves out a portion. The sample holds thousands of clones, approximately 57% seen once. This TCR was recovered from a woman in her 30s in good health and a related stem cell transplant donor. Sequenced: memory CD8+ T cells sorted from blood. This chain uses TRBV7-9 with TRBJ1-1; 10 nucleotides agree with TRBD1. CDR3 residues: CASSLTGQGLTEAFF. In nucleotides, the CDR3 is TGTGCCAGCAGCTTAACGGGACAGGGGCTTACTGAAGCTTTCTTT.